This is a list of T cell receptor beta chains from one sample in a study of long-term antiretroviral therapy in people with HIV. Here immunoSEQ multiplex PCR was the method, and the copy in TCRdb shows in-frame clones only, minus some. The sample yields 25,000 to 35,000 clones, around 96% seen once. The sample was unsorted PBMCs, taken roughly 6.4 years after starting antiretroviral therapy. Every receptor here comes from a young man with HIV. The CDR3 runs from the conserved cysteine through the conserved F or W. Not all rows give a size; the values are once, few, many and, for expanded clones, a class.

size	V	length	CDR3
NA	TRBV5-3	19	CARKPRHIIHRGRGTEAFF
NA	TRBV11-3	14	CASSSGVSTGELFF
NA	TRBV27	15	CASSSTGTITYEQYF
NA	TRBV7-9	16	CASSLRGSPTGEKLFF
NA	TRBV19	16	CATLTLFRGGKTEAFF
NA	TRBV7-9	15	CASSPGDKRNTEAFF
NA	TRBV9	15	CASSPEVRLGETQYF
NA	TRBV30	13	CAWSVGLTNEQFF
NA	TRBV5-1	15	CASSLSRPVNTEAFF
NA	TRBV6-5	12	CASVGSGNTIYF
once	TRBV5-1	16	CASSLLGGGPAYEQYF
NA	TRBV5-1	13	CASHRGPQETQYF
NA	TRBV4-3	14	CASSQENFNNEQYF
NA	TRBV7-9	16	CASSSDQRDIRSPLHF
NA	TRBV5-4	12	CASGSRLSEAFF
NA	TRBV5-1	13	CASSFLFGDEQYF
NA	TRBV9	13	CASTGGLNTEAFF
NA	TRBV9	16	CASSVVGGSSYNEQFF